This T cell receptor beta chain was captured by sequencing in a study of regulatory T cells in long-lasting Graves disease. Across the whole study: Persistent Graves' disease required over 5 years of antithyroid drugs and positive TSH receptor antibodies.

Sequencing libraries for TCR beta were prepared with iRepertoire HTBI primers and Arm-PCR of CDR3 regions. TCRdb re-derived calls from the multiplex PCR reads in MiXCR, one entry per CDR3 protein. The top ten hold about 6.6% of the sample, which has about 470,000 distinct CDR3 sequences, roughly a fifth seen once. In this sample, this clonotype turned up many times. Its antigen is not known. Time point specified: persistent/refractory GD, antithyroid drugs over 5 years with positive TRAb. PBMC RNA was the source of the TCR library. Study-wide points: TCR diversity in persistent Graves' patients was below that of newly diagnosed ones.

This material consisted of peripheral blood mononuclear cells (PBMCs), taken when the disease was refractory, from a patient treated with antithyroid drugs. The sequence was collected from a female donor with Graves disease.

CDR3 sequence reads: CASSLAVRYEQYF. The CDR3 nucleotides read TGTGCCAGCAGCTTAGCCGTGAGGTACGAGCAGTACTTC. This sequence joins TRBV13 and TRBJ2-7, with D unclear. This CDR3 has 13 amino acids. Trimming removed 1 base from V and 4 bases from J, with 8 bases in between. Germline V gives CDR1 PRHDT, CDR2 FYEKMQ (reference sequence).